This entry lists 21 T cell receptor beta chains sequenced from one sample in a study of blood T cell repertoires in COVID-19. This table comes from immunoSEQ multiplex PCR, and its TCRdb copy is limited to in-frame clones, with some not included. The sample contains under 200,000 clones, 84% of which appear only once. Source material: peripheral blood. These receptors all come from a woman older than 75 with COVID-19, enrolled during active disease.

The CDR3 nucleotides are TGTGCCATCAGTGAGGGACAGGGGGGTTCACCCCTCCACTTT. Translation gives CAISEGQGGSPLHF. J is TRBJ1-6 and V is TRBV10-3; 10 bases align to TRBD1. The CDR3 length is 14 residues. The germline V gene encodes CDR1 ENHRY and CDR2 SYGVKD. The junction had 1 base not matched to a gene; V was cut back by 2 bases and J by 9 bases.

The rearrangement uses TRBV18 and TRBJ1-6; D call uncertain. The CDR3 totals 14 residues. Trimming left V 6 bases short and J 6 bases short, with 12 bases between. The germline CDR1 and CDR2 sequences are KGHSH and LQKENI. The CDR3 sequence is CASSQLGSNSPLHF. The CDR3 DNA follows: TGTGCCAGCTCCCAGCTCGGGAGTAATTCACCCCTCCACTTT. Combining the CDR3 with reference TRBV18 and TRBJ1-6 gives the whole variable domain NAGVMQNPRHLVRRRGQEARLRCSPMKGHSHVYWYRQLPEEGLKFMVYLQKENIIDESGMPKERFSAEFPKEGPSILRIQQVVRGDSAAYFCASSQLGSNSPLHFGNGTRLTVT.

The V call is TRBV7-2, the J call TRBJ2-1; TRBD2 matches 10 bases. Per germline, CDR1 SGHTA and CDR2 FQGNSA. V was clipped by 6 bases and J by 3 bases; unmatched bases: 5. This CDR3 has 15 amino acids. The CDR3 nucleotides are TGTGCCAGCAGGGCACTAGCGGGGAACTACAATGAGCAGTTCTTC. Residues: CASRALAGNYNEQFF.

The table lists this clone with a few counts. The chain uses TRBV5-1 and TRBJ1-5, with D unclear. Between the trimmed V and J ends, which lost 1 base and 0 bases, there was a span of 8 bases. Germline V lookup: CDR1 SGHRS, CDR2 YFSETQ. The CDR3 runs to 15 residues. DNA of the CDR3: TGCGCCAGCAGCTTGATTCCAGGTAGCAATCAGCCCCAGCATTTT. This gives the protein CASSLIPGSNQPQHF.

The genes are TRBV11-2 and TRBJ1-1; D might be TRBD1 (6 bases). The CDR3 runs to 15 residues. Germline CDR1 and CDR2: SGHAT and FQNNGV. The V gene lost 5 bases and the J gene lost 6 bases, with 19 bases spanning the gap. CDR3 nucleotide sequence: TGTGCCAGCAGCCCGCAACAGGGAGATAGCCCTGAAGCTTTCTTT. It encodes CASSPQQGDSPEAFF. Full variable domain (outside the CDR3, taken from reference TRBV11-2 and TRBJ1-1): EAGVAQSPRYKIIEKRQSVAFWCNPISGHATLYWYQQILGQGPKLLIQFQNNGVVDDSQLPKDRFSAERLKGVDSTLKIQPAKLEDSAVYLCASSPQQGDSPEAFFGQGTRLTVV.

The chain couples TRBV10-3 to TRBJ1-2; 8 nucleotides agree with TRBD1. The V segment lost 3 bases and the J segment 4 bases; nucleotides outside the gene matches: 4. Germline loops: CDR1 ENHRY, CDR2 SYGVKD. The CDR3 totals 14 residues. CDR3 sequence reads: CAISDLQGAYGYTF. CDR3 nucleotide sequence: TGTGCCATCAGTGATCTCCAGGGGGCCTATGGCTACACCTTC.

The V call is TRBV7-8, the J call TRBJ1-2, with D hard to call. Germline V gene lookup returns CDR1 SGHVS and CDR2 FQNEAQ. V lost 5 bases to trimming and J lost 4 bases, with 8 bases between them. The CDR3 loop spans 12 amino acids. CDR3 loop: CASSPMAYGYTF. CDR3 bases: TGTGCCAGCAGCCCGATGGCCTATGGCTACACCTTC.

To note about this clone: Other DNA sequences in this specimen translate into the identical CDR3. The gene calls are TRBV6-5 and TRBJ1-1, with 9 bases fitting TRBD1. This CDR3 is built from 14 residues. CDR1 and CDR2 (germline): MNHEY, SVGAGI. With 6 bases clipped from V and 4 bases from J, the junction kept 6 bases outside the gene matches. The CDR3 reads CASSIGQGRTEAFF. The CDR3 DNA sequence: TGTGCCAGCAGCATTGGACAGGGGCGCACTGAAGCTTTCTTT.

This rearrangement joins TRBV9 to TRBJ1-2; TRBD1 agrees at 7 bases. Trimming at V came to 4 bases and at J to 0 bases, leaving 6 bases not matched to a gene. The CDR3 loop spans 15 amino acids. CDR1 is SGDLS and CDR2 is YYNGEE in the germline V gene. CDR3 DNA: TGTGCCAGCAGCCCCCGGACAGGAGCTAACTATGGCTACACCTTC. Its translation: CASSPRTGANYGYTF.

This rearrangement joins TRBV7-2 to TRBJ2-3; D call uncertain. Germline V gene sequence: CDR1 SGHTA, CDR2 FQGNSA. V lost 1 base and J 6 bases, leaving 11 bases between the germline ends. The CDR3 covers 14 residues. Here the CDR3 reads CASSLVLASDTQYF. In DNA, the CDR3 is TGTGCCAGCAGCTTAGTTTTAGCTTCGGATACGCAGTATTTT. Looking up the rest from reference TRBV7-2 and TRBJ2-3 gives the full variable domain: GAGVSQSPSNKVTEKGKDVELRCDPISGHTALYWYRQSLGQGLEFLIYFQGNSAPDKSGLPSDRFSAERTGGSVSTLTIQRTQQEDSAVYLCASSLVLASDTQYFGPGTRLTVL.

The chain carries TRBV2 and TRBJ1-4, with 8 bases aligning to TRBD1. This CDR3 region has 14 residues. CDR1 and CDR2 (germline): SNHLY, FYNNEI. V shed 4 bases and J 7 bases; nucleotides not matched to a gene: 5. The CDR3: CASSGWTGFEKLFF. DNA for the CDR3: TGTGCCAGCAGTGGATGGACAGGGTTTGAAAAACTGTTTTTT.

This chain links TRBV18 with TRBJ1-4; tentatively, D is TRBD1 (5 bases). V was clipped by 3 bases and J by 3 bases, with 11 bases between them. The V gene's germline CDR1 is KGHSH and CDR2 LQKENI. The length of the CDR3 is 15 residues. CDR3 coding DNA: TGTGCCAGCTCACCGCGGGGACCCCCTAATGAAAAACTGTTTTTT. Encoded protein: CASSPRGPPNEKLFF.

The chain employs TRBV18 and TRBJ2-1; 13 bases map to TRBD2. Germline V gene sequence: CDR1 KGHSH, CDR2 LQKENI. Trimming cost V 5 bases and J 0 bases; bases outside gene matches: 7. The CDR3 is 18 amino acids. The CDR3 loop is CASSKTSGGSSSYNEQFF. DNA for the CDR3: TGTGCCAGCTCAAAGACTAGCGGGGGGTCAAGCTCCTACAATGAGCAGTTCTTC.

This sequence joins TRBV2 and TRBJ2-2, with 7 bases that match TRBD1. Unmatched junction bases numbered 5, after V lost 6 bases and J lost 1 base. Germline loops: CDR1 SNHLY, CDR2 FYNNEI. This CDR3 is built from 15 residues. CDR3 residues: CASRGDRVNTGELFF. DNA for the CDR3: TGTGCCAGCAGAGGGGACAGAGTGAACACCGGGGAGCTGTTTTTT.

J is TRBJ2-2 and V is TRBV27; no reliable D call. The CDR3 loop spans 14 amino acids. CDR1 and CDR2 from the germline V gene are MNHEY and SMNVEV (reference sequence). Trimming took 4 bases from V and 0 from J, leaving 6 bases between them. The CDR3 sequence is CASSWRTNTGELFF. The CDR3 DNA follows: TGTGCCAGCAGTTGGCGGACGAACACCGGGGAGCTGTTTTTT.

The V and J genes are TRBV3-1 (or the pseudogene TRBV3-2) and TRBJ1-5; the match to TRBD1 covers 9 bases. Germline loops: CDR1 LGHDT, CDR2 YNNKEL (reference sequence). This CDR3 has 13 amino acids. After removal of 4 bases from V and 5 bases from J, the junction contained 0 bases not matched to a gene. For the CDR3, the DNA is TGTGCCAGCAGCCGGGACAGGGATCAGCCCCAGCATTTT. It codes for CASSRDRDQPQHF.

This clone was seen more than once but under ten times. The chain combines TRBV29-1 with TRBJ2-3; tentatively, D is TRBD1 (5 bases). This CDR3 region has 14 residues. Trimming shortened V by 7 bases and J by 2 bases, and 16 bases separated the two germline ends. In germline, CDR1 is SQVTM, CDR2 ANQGSEA. This CDR3 reads CSARVPAPTDTQYF. The CDR3 coding sequence is TGCAGCGCCAGGGTCCCGGCGCCCACAGATACGCAGTATTTT.

The chain employs TRBV25-1 and TRBJ2-2; TRBD1 is a possible D gene (6 bases). Germline V gene sequence: CDR1 MGHDK, CDR2 SYGVNS. This CDR3 is 13 amino acids long. With 10 bases removed from V and 1 base from J, the gap between germline ends came to 10 bases. The DNA for the CDR3 is TGTGCCACCTCGGGACAGAACACCGGGGAGCTGTTTTTT. Its translation: CATSGQNTGELFF.

The chain links TRBV7-3 to TRBJ2-3; D gene ambiguous. Per the germline V gene, CDR1 is SGHTA and CDR2 is FQGTGA. V was clipped by 0 bases and J by 1 base, with 5 bases between them. This CDR3 spans 14 amino acids. The DNA for the CDR3 is TGTGCCAGCAGCTTAACTCTTGGCACAGATACGCAGTATTTT. This translates into CASSLTLGTDTQYF.

This chain joins TRBV28 and TRBJ1-1; tentative D call: TRBD1 (5 bases). Germline V gene data show CDR1 as MDHEN and CDR2 as SYDVKM. The germline V and J ends were trimmed by 6 bases and 5 bases, with 10 bases remaining between them. CDR3 length equals 12 residues. The CDR3 sequence is CASRAGWTEAFF. The CDR3 coding sequence is TGTGCCAGCAGAGCAGGGTGGACTGAAGCTTTCTTT.

The V call is TRBV7-2, the J call TRBJ2-1; D is unclear. The V gene lost 2 bases and the J gene lost 6 bases, with 8 bases spanning the gap. The CDR3 runs to 13 residues. Germline CDR1 and CDR2: SGHTA and FQGNSA. CDR3 loop: CASSLLVSNEQFF. The CDR3, as DNA: TGTGCCAGCAGCTTACTAGTGAGCAATGAGCAGTTCTTC.